These 29 T cell receptor beta chains were all obtained from the same sample, sequenced in a study of siplizumab effects on memory and regulatory T cells. Sequenced by immunoSEQ multiplex PCR; TCRdb stores in-frame clones only, minus some. The sample lists about 94,000 clones, 90% to 95% occurring once. Sequenced: non-Treg CD4+ T cells sorted from blood. These receptors came from a human donor in good health.

This chain links TRBV7-9 with TRBJ1-4, with 9 bases matching TRBD1. The germline CDR1 and CDR2 sequences are SEHNR and FQNEAQ (reference sequence). This CDR3 has 14 residues. V trimming: 1 base; J trimming: 8 bases; junction bases outside the gene matches: 2. CDR3 sequence: CASSLGQGGEKLFF. In DNA, the CDR3 is TGTGCCAGCAGCTTAGGACAGGGGGGAGAAAAACTGTTTTTT.

The chain links TRBV6-6 to TRBJ2-2, with D hard to call. The V and J ends lost 0 bases and 5 bases respectively, with 13 bases between them. This CDR3 is 16 amino acids long. The V gene's germline CDR1 is MNHNY and CDR2 SVGAGI (reference sequence). In DNA, the CDR3 is TGTGCCAGCAGTTACTCGAATGGGGTAGGGACCGGGGAGCTGTTTTTT. This encodes CASSYSNGVGTGELFF.

V is TRBV9 and J is TRBJ1-1, with D uncertain. Germline V CDR1 and CDR2: SGDLS, YYNGEE. The CDR3 length is 13 residues. Trimming stripped 3 bases from V and 2 bases from J, with 8 bases between. Here the CDR3 reads CASSARYNTEAFF. The CDR3 DNA sequence: TGTGCCAGCAGCGCCCGCTACAACACTGAAGCTTTCTTT.

This chain joins TRBV11-3 and TRBJ2-3; perhaps D is TRBD1 or TRBD2 (5 bases each). CDR3 length: 15 residues. Trimming pared 3 bases from V and 0 bases from J, leaving 10 bases between. CDR1 SGHNT and CDR2 YENEEA come from the germline V gene. The CDR3 nucleotides are TGTGCCAGCAGCTTGGGGGTAACTAGCACAGATACGCAGTATTTT. This gives the protein CASSLGVTSTDTQYF.

The chain has TRBV27 and TRBJ1-2; D possibly corresponds to TRBD1 (6 bases). The germline V and J ends were trimmed by 7 bases and 4 bases, with 19 bases remaining between them. Germline loops: CDR1 MNHEY, CDR2 SMNVEV (reference sequence). The CDR3 consists of 15 residues. The CDR3 region is CASTQRGGAGYGYTF. The CDR3 DNA is TGTGCCAGCACCCAACGTGGGGGCGCCGGCTATGGCTACACCTTC.

V is TRBV5-1 and J is TRBJ1-2; perhaps TRBD1 as D (6 bases). Trimming removed 0 bases at V and 6 bases at J, with 15 bases between. Germline V gene data show CDR1 as SGHRS and CDR2 as YFSETQ. The CDR3 is 15 residues long. This chain's CDR3 is CASSLGSGTRDGYTF. The CDR3 DNA is TGCGCCAGCAGCTTGGGATCCGGGACACGGGATGGCTACACCTTC.

The gene calls are TRBV6-1 and TRBJ1-1; D is possibly TRBD1 (6 bases). Per the germline V gene, CDR1 is MNHNS and CDR2 is SASEGT. This CDR3 has 13 amino acids. With 4 bases removed from V and 1 base from J, the gap between germline ends came to 7 bases. The CDR3 nucleotides read TGTGCCAGCAGTGCGACAGGGAACACTGAAGCTTTCTTT. This codes for CASSATGNTEAFF.

This chain uses TRBV30 with TRBJ1-1, with D uncertain. Germline V gives CDR1 GTSNPN, CDR2 SVGIG (reference sequence). V lost 0 bases and J 11 bases, leaving 16 bases between the germline ends. There are 13 residues in the CDR3. The CDR3 here is CAWSVGPGEGAFF. The CDR3 DNA reads as TGTGCCTGGAGTGTAGGGCCTGGAGAAGGGGCTTTCTTT.

This chain uses TRBV27 with TRBJ2-7; 7 nucleotides match TRBD2. CDR1 is MNHEY and CDR2 is SMNVEV in the germline V gene (reference sequence). CDR3 length: 15 residues. With V trimmed by 1 base and J by 3 bases, 6 bases remained unmatched. The CDR3 loop reads CASSLFLGRGYEQYF. For the CDR3, the DNA is TGTGCCAGCAGTTTATTTTTGGGGAGGGGCTACGAGCAGTACTTC.

The chain is built from TRBV6-1 and TRBJ2-1; 8 bases are a match to TRBD1. J gave up 4 bases and V 6 bases, and 8 bases lay outside the gene matches. CDR1 and CDR2 (germline): MNHNS, SASEGT. This CDR3 has 15 amino acids. The CDR3 bases are TGTGCCAGCAGCTCGACAGGGGTCGCTTACAATGAGCAGTTCTTC. Amino acids: CASSSTGVAYNEQFF.

The CDR3 reads CTSSQVCSAGGQFF. In nucleotides, the CDR3 is TGCACCAGCAGCCAAGTGTGTTCGGCAGGTGGGCAGTTCTTC. The chain is built from TRBV1 and TRBJ2-1; the listed D gene, TRBD1, was not tested against the DNA. TRBV1 is recorded as a pseudogene. There are 14 residues in the CDR3.

The V call is TRBV7-6, the J call TRBJ1-2, with 9 bases lining up with TRBD1. The CDR3 runs to 16 residues. The germline gives CDR1 SGHVS, CDR2 FNYEAQ. V lost 6 bases, J lost 3 bases, and 11 bases stayed unmatched. The CDR3 DNA reads TGTGCCAGCAGAAATACCGGGACAGGGTTATACTATGGCTACACCTTC. Protein: CASRNTGTGLYYGYTF.

In this sample, this clone turned up once. V and J are TRBV5-4 and TRBJ2-1; TRBD2 agrees at 9 bases. The length of the CDR3 is 14 residues. The ends lost 6 bases at V and 7 bases at J; junction bases unmatched: 8. Per the germline V gene, CDR1 is SGHNT and CDR2 is YYREEE (reference sequence). CDR3 protein: CASTGTSNMNEQFF. The CDR3 nucleotides are TGTGCCAGCACCGGGACTAGCAATATGAATGAGCAGTTCTTC.

The rearrangement uses TRBV30 and TRBJ1-5; the D gene is possibly TRBD1 (5 bases). V was trimmed by 0 bases and J by 4 bases, leaving 10 bases between them. Germline CDR1 reads GTSNPN; CDR2 reads SVGIG (reference sequence). This CDR3 has 14 amino acids. This CDR3 reads CAWSVGDLNQPQHF. DNA for the CDR3: TGTGCCTGGAGTGTAGGGGACCTAAATCAGCCCCAGCATTTT.

The chain employs TRBV25-1 and TRBJ1-2; no definite D call. V lost 0 bases, J lost 6 bases, and 11 bases lay in between. CDR1 MGHDK and CDR2 SYGVNS come from the germline V gene. There are 14 residues in the CDR3. The CDR3 DNA reads as TGTGCCAGCAGTGAATACGGCGAAATAAATGGCTACACCTTC. It encodes CASSEYGEINGYTF.

The gene calls are TRBV25-1 and TRBJ1-4; D remains unclear. The germline CDR1 and CDR2 sequences are MGHDK and SYGVNS. Between the trimmed V and J ends, which lost 4 bases and 4 bases, there was a span of 10 bases. The CDR3 totals 14 residues. CDR3: CASSVGPVNEKLFF. The CDR3 region has the DNA TGTGCCAGCAGTGTCGGTCCAGTTAATGAAAAACTGTTTTTT.

This clone occurred once. V and J are TRBV9 and TRBJ1-1; 12 bases match TRBD1. Looked up from germline, CDR1 is SGDLS and CDR2 is YYNGEE. CDR3 length: 19 amino acids. Trimming at V came to 5 bases and at J to 4 bases, leaving 18 bases not matched to a gene. CDR3 nucleotides: TGTGCCAGCAGTCCGGGGGACAGGGGGCGTAAAGGGTGGGTCACTGAAGCTTTCTTT. Translated: CASSPGDRGRKGWVTEAFF.

The rearrangement joins TRBV4-1 to TRBJ1-2, with a tentative D call TRBD1 (6 bases). The CDR3 consists of 18 residues. Trimming removed 5 bases from V and 3 bases from J, with 25 bases in between. Germline CDR1 and CDR2: MGHRA and YSYEKL. Here the CDR3 reads CASSIQMGLTGSDYGYTF. DNA for the CDR3: TGCGCCAGCAGCATCCAAATGGGGTTAACAGGGAGCGACTATGGCTACACCTTC.

This clone was seen only a few times. The CDR3 sequence is CAISALADTQYF. The CDR3 nucleotides are TGTGCCATCAGTGCCCTAGCAGATACGCAGTATTTT. The chain carries TRBV10-3 and TRBJ2-3; D uncertain. CDR1 and CDR2 (germline): ENHRY, SYGVKD. The CDR3 has 12 residues. V dropped 4 bases and J dropped 4 bases, with 6 bases sitting between them.

This clone was detected only a few times. The chain couples TRBV6-1 to TRBJ2-3; D call uncertain. Germline V gene sequence: CDR1 MNHNS, CDR2 SASEGT. Trimming took off 1 base at V and 9 bases at J, with 8 bases between the two ends. The length of the CDR3 is 12 residues. The CDR3 nucleotides are TGTGCCAGCAGTGAAGATAGTAAGACGCAGTATTTT. Its translation: CASSEDSKTQYF.

This chain joins TRBV25-1 and TRBJ1-5; perhaps TRBD1 as D (5 bases). Per germline, CDR1 MGHDK and CDR2 SYGVNS. This CDR3 region has 13 residues. The V end lost 6 bases, the J end lost 6 bases, and 12 bases lay between the germline ends. CDR3: CASSWDVGQPQHF. CDR3 sequence (DNA): TGTGCCAGCAGCTGGGACGTAGGTCAGCCCCAGCATTTT.

The chain recombines TRBV23-1 with TRBJ2-1; 7 bases are shared with TRBD1. TRBV23-1 is an ORF; its function is uncertain. V lost 5 bases to trimming and J lost 0 bases; unmatched junction nucleotides: 10. This CDR3 has 17 residues. CDR3 residues: CASSSGRGLRSYNEQFF. The CDR3 nucleotides read TGCGCCAGCAGTAGTGGTAGGGGGCTTCGCTCCTACAATGAGCAGTTCTTC.

The chain links TRBV6-6 to TRBJ2-1, with 10 positions matching TRBD2. From germline, CDR1 is MNHNY and CDR2 SVGAGI (reference sequence). After removal of 6 bases from V and 9 bases from J, the junction contained 11 bases not matched to a gene. The CDR3 is 15 amino acids. CDR3 sequence: CASRAASGSAAEQFF. The CDR3 nucleotides are TGTGCCAGCAGAGCCGCTAGCGGGAGTGCGGCTGAGCAGTTCTTC.

Only one count was recorded for this clone. The rearrangement uses TRBV7-2 and TRBJ2-3; D uncertain. Trimming cost V 2 bases and J 4 bases, with 10 bases left between them. The CDR3 is 14 amino acids. The germline V gene has CDR1 SGHTA and CDR2 FQGNSA. Here the CDR3 reads CASSLRRVADTQYF. The CDR3 DNA is TGTGCCAGCAGCTTAAGACGGGTGGCAGATACGCAGTATTTT.

V gene TRBV30 combines with J gene TRBJ1-2; tentative D call: TRBD1 (6 bases). The germline V and J ends were trimmed by 0 bases and 8 bases, with 16 bases remaining between them. CDR3 length: 14 residues. Germline CDR1 and CDR2: GTSNPN and SVGIG (reference sequence). The CDR3 nucleotides read TGTGCCTGGAGTGTACTCGGGGGGCGCGGAGGCTACACCTTC. The encoded protein is CAWSVLGGRGGYTF.

This chain links TRBV7-9 with TRBJ1-4; 9 nucleotides agree with TRBD1. In germline, CDR1 is SEHNR, CDR2 FQNEAQ (reference sequence). This CDR3 is 14 amino acids long. Germline trimming cut 3 bases from V and 7 bases from J; bases unmatched to any gene: 3. The CDR3 DNA sequence: TGTGCCAGCAGCTTGGGACAGGGCAGTGAAAAACTGTTTTTT. Protein product: CASSLGQGSEKLFF.

The V and J genes are TRBV10-3 and TRBJ2-3, with 15 positions matching TRBD2. Germline CDR1 reads ENHRY; CDR2 reads SYGVKD. The V and J ends lost 2 bases and 4 bases, in that order; junction bases with no gene match: 4. The CDR3 consists of 17 residues. The CDR3 DNA reads as TGTGCCATCAGTGAGGGACTAGCGGGAGGGCCCGCAGATACGCAGTATTTT. Translating gives CAISEGLAGGPADTQYF.

The rearrangement uses TRBV6-1 and TRBJ2-1, with TRBD2 identical over 10 bases. J was trimmed by 3 bases and V by 3 bases; bases with no gene match: 5. CDR1 is MNHNS, CDR2 SASEGT, per germline. The length of the CDR3 is 16 residues. CDR3 residues: CASSEAAGGIYNEQFF. The CDR3 DNA reads as TGTGCCAGCAGTGAGGCAGCGGGAGGGATCTACAATGAGCAGTTCTTC.

V and J are TRBV6-6 and TRBJ1-3, with D unresolved. CDR1 and CDR2 from the germline V gene are MNHNY and SVGAGI (reference sequence). The V end was cut by 2 bases, the J end by 7 bases, with 15 bases between. The CDR3 spans 15 residues. The CDR3 nucleotides are TGTGCCAGCAGTTACCTCGGAGGGAAAGGTAACACCATATATTTT. Amino acids: CASSYLGGKGNTIYF.